The T cell receptor beta chain described here comes from a study of T cell changes during pregnancy in multiple sclerosis (dated by TCRdb to about 2019). Concerning the study at large: The study examined how the T cell repertoire changed over the course of pregnancy in women with multiple sclerosis.

In the case of this clone: The target of this receptor is not known. The record has no base qualities; no much larger clone is one base away.

The library was obtained by the immunoSEQ multiplex PCR assay. Held by TCRdb, this immuneACCESS table contains in-frame sequences only and omits some clones. Under half of the omission traces to an unresolved V gene where checked; the cause of the rest is unknown. This sample holds around 66,000 clones; around nine tenths were observed only once. 3.3% of the sample belongs to the ten largest clones. Inclusive of the bounding cysteine and phenylalanine, the CDR3 is 12 residues long. The only DNA kept is the CDR3, 36 bases in frame from the first base. The trim is 8 bases for V and 2 bases for J, with a gap of 10 bases between the germline ends. According to the germline V gene, CDR1 reads SNHLY and CDR2 reads FYNNEI.

The V and J segments used are TRBV2 and TRBJ2-7; a tentative D match to TRBD1 spans 6 bases. Sequenced here: peripheral blood, sampled in the first trimester of pregnancy. The TCR sequence derives from a female donor in good health, enrolled as a control in a pregnancy study. The CDR3 is CASRQGTYEQYF. DNA sequence: TGTGCCAGCCGTCAGGGGACCTACGAGCAGTACTTC. The full variable domain, with segments outside the CDR3 supplied by the reference TRBV2 and TRBJ2-7 proteins, appears as EPEVTQTPSHQVTQMGQEVILRCVPISNHLYFYWYRQILGQKVEFLVSFYNNEISEKSEIFDDQFSVERPDGSNFTLKIRSTKLEDSAMYFCASRQGTYEQYFGPGTRLTVT.